Listed below are T cell receptor beta chains from one sample, sequenced in a study of blood T cell repertoires in COVID-19. The protocol was immunoSEQ multiplex PCR, while the TCRdb copy is restricted to in-frame clones and leaves out a portion. The sample consists of about 300,000 clones, more than 75% of them appearing once. Sequencing was done on a sample of PBMCs or T cells enriched from blood (not recorded which). All receptors derive from a woman in her late teens or twenties who had recovered from COVID-19. The CDR3 runs from the conserved cysteine through the conserved F or W. D genes are given only for firm matches. Size tells how often a clone was seen (once, few, many) or the class of an expanded clone, and some rows leave it out.

J | V | size | D | CDR3 | DNA
TRBJ1-3 | TRBV27 | . | TRBD1 | CASSLAGGNGNTIYF | TGTGCCAGCAGTTTAGCAGGGGGCAATGGAAACACCATATATTTT
TRBJ1-5 | TRBV10-2 | . | . | CASSEDGDMQPQHF | TGCGCCAGCAGTGAGGACGGGGATATGCAACCCCAGCATTTT
TRBJ1-1 | TRBV11-3 | . | TRBD1 | CASSLDRGGQPPNTEAFF | TGTGCCAGCAGCTTAGATCGAGGGGGACAGCCACCGAACACTGAAGCTTTCTTT
TRBJ1-1 | TRBV3-1/TRBV3-2 | once | . | CASTHGGVNTEAFF | TGTGCCAGCACCCATGGGGGGGTGAACACTGAAGCTTTCTTT
TRBJ2-3 | TRBV27 | . | . | CASSLVTGSTDTQYF | TGTGCCAGCAGTTTAGTGACGGGTAGCACAGATACGCAGTATTTT
TRBJ2-7 | TRBV14 | . | . | CASSQTFRVSYEQYF | TGTGCCAGCAGCCAAACTTTCCGGGTCTCCTACGAGCAGTACTTC
TRBJ1-2 | TRBV29-1 | . | . | CSVEEGRGDYGYTF | TGCAGCGTTGAAGAGGGACGGGGGGACTATGGCTACACCTTC
TRBJ1-4 | TRBV28 | once | TRBD1 | CASSFWPTGVNEKLFF | TGTGCCAGCAGTTTTTGGCCGACAGGGGTAAATGAAAAACTGTTTTTT
TRBJ1-2 | TRBV18 | . | . | CASSQNRDKVSGYTF | TGTGCCAGCTCACAAAACCGGGACAAAGTCAGTGGCTACACCTTC
TRBJ2-4 | TRBV6-5 | . | TRBD1 | CATSGQGENIQYF | TGTGCCACTTCGGGACAGGGAGAAAACATTCAGTACTTC
TRBJ2-1 | TRBV27 | . | . | CASSPHGPVSSYNEQFF | TGTGCCAGCAGCCCCCATGGGCCGGTGAGCTCCTACAATGAGCAGTTCTTC
TRBJ2-3 | TRBV27 | . | TRBD2 | CASSLPTSGRSTDTQYF | TGTGCCAGCAGTCTGCCTACTAGCGGGAGGAGCACAGATACGCAGTATTTT
TRBJ2-1 | TRBV13 | . | TRBD1 | CASSPLWTGGKVNEQFF | TGTGCCAGCAGCCCCCTCTGGACAGGGGGGAAGGTCAATGAGCAGTTCTTC
TRBJ2-7 | TRBV11-3 | . | TRBD2 | CASSPNPSAGGPAYEQYF | TGTGCCAGCAGCCCAAACCCCTCGGCGGGGGGGCCGGCCTACGAGCAGTACTTC
TRBJ2-7 | TRBV27 | . | TRBD2 | CASRPGTSGYEQYF | TGTGCCAGCAGACCAGGGACTAGCGGCTACGAGCAGTACTTC
TRBJ2-7 | TRBV19 | . | TRBD1 | CASSTLQGTYEQYF | TGTGCCAGTAGTACCCTACAGGGGACCTACGAGCAGTACTTC
TRBJ1-6 | TRBV27 | . | . | CASSFTGMGSPLHF | TGTGCCAGCAGTTTCACAGGGATGGGATCACCCCTCCACTTT
TRBJ2-7 | TRBV2 | . | TRBD1 | CASIQGASYEQYF | TGTGCCAGCATTCAGGGGGCTTCCTACGAGCAGTACTTC
TRBJ1-1 | TRBV4-1 | . | . | CASSQERQMNTEAFF | TGCGCCAGCAGCCAAGAGCGACAGATGAACACTGAAGCTTTCTTT
TRBJ2-3 | TRBV5-1 | . | TRBD1 | CASSSTGGSADTQYF | TGCGCCAGCAGCTCCACAGGGGGAAGTGCAGATACGCAGTATTTT
TRBJ2-7 | TRBV20-1 | . | TRBD2 | CSASSSGSYEQYF | TGCAGTGCTAGTTCTAGCGGGAGCTACGAGCAGTACTTC
TRBJ1-1 | TRBV19 | . | . | CASIKEGSNTEAFF | TGTGCCAGCATTAAGGAGGGATCGAACACTGAAGCTTTCTTT
TRBJ1-5 | TRBV2 | . | TRBD1 | CASSDWDSPNQPQHF | TGTGCCAGCAGTGACTGGGACAGCCCCAATCAGCCCCAGCATTTT
TRBJ2-3 | TRBV5-1 | . | TRBD1 | CASSFSPGQDTDTQYF | TGCGCCAGCAGCTTCTCACCGGGACAGGACACAGATACGCAGTATTTT
TRBJ1-1 | TRBV20-1 | . | . | CSARGATEAFF | TGCAGTGCTAGAGGGGCAACTGAAGCTTTCTTT
TRBJ2-7 | TRBV5-1 | . | TRBD2 | CASSPSAGVRVEQYF | TGCGCCAGCAGCCCCAGCGCGGGGGTTAGGGTCGAGCAGTACTTC
TRBJ1-2 | TRBV7-2 | . | TRBD1 | CASSSGQGSYYGYTF | TGTGCCAGCAGCTCCGGACAGGGCTCTTACTATGGCTACACCTTC
TRBJ2-1 | TRBV27 | . | . | CASSGSGTYNNEQFF | TGTGCCAGCAGTGGCTCCGGGACATATAACAATGAGCAGTTCTTC
TRBJ1-6 | TRBV7-2 | once | TRBD1 | CASSFGTVYNSPLHF | TGTGCCAGCAGCTTCGGGACAGTCTATAATTCACCCCTCCACTTT
TRBJ2-3 | TRBV7-2 | . | TRBD2 | CASSPISGGAPDTQYF | TGTGCCAGCAGCCCCATTAGCGGGGGGGCCCCAGATACGCAGTATTTT
TRBJ1-3 | TRBV7-6 | . | . | CASSFRGDGNTIYF | TGTGCCAGCAGCTTTAGGGGTGACGGAAACACCATATATTTT
TRBJ1-2 | TRBV7-6 | . | TRBD1 | CASSLELYPTGDGYTF | TGTGCCAGCAGCTTAGAACTATATCCCACAGGGGATGGCTACACCTTC
TRBJ1-4 | TRBV18 | . | . | CASSPPNSRADGGKLFF | TGTGCCAGCTCACCACCGAATTCGAGGGCCGACGGAGGAAAACTGTTTTTT
TRBJ2-5 | TRBV30 | . | TRBD2 | CAWSRTSGRSWHQETQYF | TGTGCCTGGAGTAGGACTAGCGGGAGAAGTTGGCACCAAGAGACCCAGTACTTC
TRBJ1-4 | TRBV15 | . | TRBD1 | CATSRLGQGRNEKLFF | TGTGCCACCAGCAGACTCGGACAGGGGCGTAATGAAAAACTGTTTTTT
TRBJ2-5 | TRBV19 | . | TRBD2 | CASSIGLAAGGETQYF | TGTGCCAGTAGTATAGGCCTAGCGGCCGGGGGGGAGACCCAGTACTTC
TRBJ2-1 | TRBV30 | . | TRBD2 | CAWSGTSGGAFGEQFF | TGTGCCTGGAGCGGCACTAGCGGGGGGGCCTTCGGTGAGCAGTTCTTC
TRBJ1-4 | TRBV21-1 | . | . | CAERFRAGPLNEKLFF | TGTGCCGAAAGGTTTCGGGCAGGGCCGCTCAATGAAAAACTGTTTTTT
TRBJ1-2 | TRBV28 | . | . | CASSRRRGIGGYTF | TGTGCCAGCAGCCGAAGGAGGGGAATAGGTGGCTACACCTTC
TRBJ1-5 | TRBV7-8 | . | . | CASSSARSGADQPQHF | TGTGCCAGCAGCTCCGCCCGGTCAGGGGCAGATCAGCCCCAGCATTTT